The 14 T cell receptor beta chains below come from one sample, sequenced in a study of shared clonotypes between healthy human individuals. Clones were sequenced by immunoSEQ multiplex PCR, and TCRdb holds only the in-frame ones, with some missing. Here the sample spans 450,000 to 600,000 clones, less than 80% being singletons. Sequencing was carried out using PBMCs. The receptor set was obtained from a woman aged 40-49 years in good health. Some clones in this sample may be carry-over from other donors' samples.

The chain employs TRBV9 and TRBJ2-1; 8 bases agree with TRBD2. The germline gives CDR1 SGDLS, CDR2 YYNGEE. CDR3 length: 15 residues. After removal of 0 bases from V and 8 bases from J, the junction contained 7 bases not matched to a gene. CDR3 nucleotide sequence: TGTGCCAGCAGCGTAGGCTGGACTAGCTGGTATGAGCAGTTCTTC. Residues: CASSVGWTSWYEQFF.

This chain uses TRBV14 with TRBJ1-2, with TRBD1 matching 7 bases. The germline gives CDR1 SGHDN, CDR2 FVKESK. This CDR3 has 16 residues. V was pared by 4 bases and J by 6 bases, with 14 bases of the junction left unmatched. The CDR3 sequence is CASSPLGGGVRDGYTF. DNA of the CDR3: TGTGCCAGCAGCCCCCTGGGAGGGGGCGTTCGAGATGGCTACACCTTC.

Comments on this clone: Different DNA sequences within this sample yield the same CDR3. The chain combines TRBV7-3 with TRBJ2-1; no firm D call. The CDR3 loop spans 13 amino acids. Germline V lookup: CDR1 SGHTA, CDR2 FQGTGA. Trimming stripped 3 bases from V and 7 bases from J, with 10 bases between. The CDR3 region has the DNA TGTGCCAGCAGCTTGTCTACGGGTAATGAGCAGTTCTTC. Translation: CASSLSTGNEQFF.

This clone was counted at least ten times. This chain uses TRBV4-2 with TRBJ2-7, with D possibly TRBD1 on 6 matching bases. CDR1 and CDR2 from the germline V gene are LGHNA and YNFKEQ. The CDR3 extends over 17 amino acids. Deletions cut 1 base from V and 0 bases from J, with 16 bases between. The CDR3 coding sequence is TGTGCCAGCAGCCAAGTACGAGGACAGTCTCTCTCCTACGAGCAGTACTTC. It is translated as CASSQVRGQSLSYEQYF.

The genes are TRBV4-1 and TRBJ2-7; the D is unclear. CDR1 MGHRA and CDR2 YSYEKL come from the germline V gene. V lost 1 base and J lost 5, with 6 bases in between. The CDR3 sequence is 12 residues long. CDR3 region: CASSQVMDEQYF. As DNA, the CDR3 is TGCGCCAGCAGCCAAGTGATGGACGAGCAGTACTTC.

This clone was detected only a few times. The chain links TRBV6-6 to TRBJ2-2; D unclear. Germline CDR1 is MNHNY and CDR2 is SVGAGI (reference sequence). The CDR3 runs to 15 residues. V lost 5 bases and J lost 3, with 13 bases in between. CDR3 bases: TGTGCCAGCAGTCAAACCTCCCCTGACACCGGGGAGCTGTTTTTT. This sequence encodes CASSQTSPDTGELFF.

DNA for the CDR3: TGTGCCAGCAGCCGACAGGGGGCGTACGAGCAGTACTTC. Amino acid sequence: CASSRQGAYEQYF. The chain is built from TRBV27 and TRBJ2-7; 10 nucleotides match TRBD1. The germline V gene encodes CDR1 MNHEY and CDR2 SMNVEV (reference sequence). V lost 6 bases to trimming and J lost 4 bases; unmatched junction nucleotides: 3. CDR3 length: 13 residues.

The V and J genes are TRBV2 and TRBJ2-3; D may be TRBD2 (6 bases). V lost 3 bases and J lost 1, with 8 bases in between. Germline CDR1 and CDR2: SNHLY and FYNNEI. This CDR3 comprises 14 residues. The CDR3 DNA sequence: TGTGCCAGCAGTGAGAGGGAGGGCACAGATACGCAGTATTTT. Its translation: CASSEREGTDTQYF.

About this clone: Other DNA sequences in this sample translate to the same CDR3. This chain connects TRBV5-1 to TRBJ2-7; no clear D gene. Looked up from germline, CDR1 is SGHRS and CDR2 is YFSETQ. CDR3 length: 12 amino acids. V was trimmed by 2 bases and J by 2 bases, leaving 5 bases between them. CDR3 residues: CASSFPPYEQYF. CDR3 nucleotide sequence: TGCGCCAGCAGCTTCCCCCCCTACGAGCAGTACTTC.

CDR3 loop: CASSRASGVNSPLHF. CDR3 DNA: TGTGCCAGCAGTCGGGCGTCGGGGGTGAATTCACCCCTCCACTTT. The V gene is TRBV6-6, the J gene TRBJ1-6, with D perhaps matching TRBD1 (5 bases). Germline CDR1 and CDR2: MNHNY and SVGAGI (reference sequence). The CDR3 contains 15 residues. Trimming cost V 5 bases and J 7 bases, with 15 bases left between them.

This chain joins TRBV7-9 and TRBJ2-7, with a tentative D call TRBD1 (5 bases). CDR1 is SEHNR, CDR2 FQNEAQ, per germline (reference sequence). This CDR3 contains 14 residues. V lost 3 bases, J lost 4 bases, and 13 bases lay in between. CDR3: CASSFGPRVYEQYF. The DNA for the CDR3 is TGTGCCAGCAGCTTTGGACCCAGGGTGTACGAGCAGTACTTC.

V gene TRBV6-5 combines with J gene TRBJ2-1; possible D gene TRBD2, 5 bases. The CDR3 has 14 residues. V was cut by 6 bases and J by 8 bases, with 17 bases left in between. CDR1 and CDR2 from the germline V gene are MNHEY and SVGAGI. The CDR3 nucleotides read TGTGCCAGCAGACGACCACGGGATGGGGATGAGCAGTTCTTC. The encoded protein is CASRRPRDGDEQFF.

This clone was recorded once. The V gene is TRBV11-2, the J gene TRBJ2-1; D gene ambiguous. Germline V gene lookup returns CDR1 SGHAT and CDR2 FQNNGV. This CDR3 region has 14 residues. V was clipped by 1 base and J by 5 bases, with 9 bases between them. The CDR3 is CASSLVVRNNEQFF. The CDR3 DNA reads TGTGCCAGCAGCTTAGTTGTTCGAAACAATGAGCAGTTCTTC.

Turning to this clone: Compared with germline, one end of the junction differs, possibly owing to a read error. The J gene is TRBJ2-7, the V gene TRBV28; 9 bases match TRBD1. Looked up from germline, CDR1 is MDHEN and CDR2 is SYDVKM. The CDR3 sequence is 11 residues long. This CDR3 is CSSGQGLEQYF. CDR3 DNA: TGCTCCTCGGGACAGGGCCTCGAGCAGTACTTC. Full variable domain (rest looked up from reference TRBV28 and TRBJ2-7): DVKVTQSSRYLVKRTGEKVFLECVQDMDHENMFWYRQDPGLGLRLIYFSYDVKMKEKGDIPEGYSVSREKKERFSLILESASTNQTSMYLCSSGQGLEQYFGPGTRLTVT.